Listed below are T cell receptor beta chains from one sample, sequenced in a study of T cells in localized non-small cell lung cancer. Clones were sequenced by immunoSEQ multiplex PCR, and TCRdb holds only the in-frame ones, with some missing. The repertoire holds around 40,000 clones, approximately 83% seen once, with approximately 6.4% in the top ten. Sequencing was performed on peripheral blood, taken before any cancer treatment. These receptors all come from a man aged 35 to 70 with stage I lung adenocarcinoma. CDR3s include the opening cysteine and the closing phenylalanine or tryptophan. Each record gives: V gene, J gene, clone size, D gene, CDR3 DNA, CDR3 protein. A D gene is named only where the DNA matches it firmly. Not all rows give a size; the values are once, few, many and, for expanded clones, a class.

TRBV20-1	TRBJ2-7	-	-	TGCAGTGCTCCTCAATCACTCGAGCAGTACTTC	CSAPQSLEQYF
TRBV27	TRBJ2-3	-	-	TGTGCCAGCAGTTTCGGTCGGGAAACAGATACGCAGTATTTT	CASSFGRETDTQYF
TRBV5-4	TRBJ2-5	-	-	TGTGCCAGCAGCTTTTCGGAGAAAGAGACCCAGTACTTC	CASSFSEKETQYF
TRBV4-1	TRBJ2-1	once	TRBD2	TGCGCCAGCAGCCAAGAAAGTAAGTTAGGACTAGCGGAAACCTACAATGAGCAGTTCTTC	CASSQESKLGLAETYNEQFF
TRBV5-1	TRBJ1-1	once	-	TGCGCCAGCAGCTTGCGGGGGGACATGAACACTGAAGCTTTCTTT	CASSLRGDMNTEAFF
TRBV30	TRBJ2-6	-	-	TGTGCCTGGAGTGGAGGTGGGGCCAACGTCCTGACTTTC	CAWSGGGANVLTF
TRBV5-6	TRBJ2-7	-	-	TGTGCCAGCAGCTTGTTTGCGGGCCCTTCCTACGAGCAGTACTTC	CASSLFAGPSYEQYF
TRBV19	TRBJ1-1	few	-	TGTGCCAGCTACGACAGTGCGAACACTGAAGCTTTCTTT	CASYDSANTEAFF
TRBV5-1	TRBJ2-3	-	TRBD2	TGCGCCAGCAGCTCGTTGACTAGCGGGAGCGCCACAGATACGCAGTATTTT	CASSSLTSGSATDTQYF
TRBV7-9	TRBJ2-1	-	-	TGTGCCAGCAGCTTAGGGGGATTGGGAAGTGACGAGCAGTTCTTC	CASSLGGLGSDEQFF
TRBV5-1	TRBJ2-1	once	-	TGCGCCAGCAGCGCGGGACAGAACTACAATGAGCAGTTCTTC	CASSAGQNYNEQFF
TRBV7-3	TRBJ2-7	-	TRBD1	TGTGCCAGCAGCTCCCTATGGGACAGGGGATCCTACGAGCAGTACTTC	CASSSLWDRGSYEQYF
TRBV10-3	TRBJ2-7	-	TRBD2	TGTGCCATCAGTGATGGCGGGAGGGCCTACGAGCAGTACTTC	CAISDGGRAYEQYF
TRBV5-1	TRBJ2-1	once	-	TGCGCCAGCAGCTTAGGGGCTAGCGCTTACAATGAGCAGTTCTTC	CASSLGASAYNEQFF
TRBV19	TRBJ2-7	-	-	TGTGCCAGTAGTGATCAGCGTCGCTCCTACGAGCAGTACTTC	CASSDQRRSYEQYF
TRBV7-2	TRBJ2-4	once	-	TGTGCCAGCAGCCCTCTTCACTCCGCCAAAAACATTCAGTACTTC	CASSPLHSAKNIQYF